The 18 T cell receptor beta chains in this list originate from one sample, sequenced in a study of blood T cells in healthy people across ages. A J-beta primer mix and a sample-barcoded 5' primer were used in a second PCR of roughly 6 to 11 cycles. TCRdb reanalysed the 5' RACE reads using MiXCR and keeps one entry per CDR3 protein. Here the sample spans approximately 810,000 distinct CDR3 sequences, about 36% being singletons. The sample taken for sequencing was blood. The receptors come from a man younger than 30 in good health.

This clonotype has more than one count but fewer than ten. The chain carries TRBV28 and TRBJ1-2; D is undetermined. Germline CDR1 is MDHEN and CDR2 is SYDVKM. This CDR3 region has 14 residues. The V end was cut by 5 bases, the J end by 6 bases, with 16 bases between. The CDR3 sequence is CASSLRARSHGYTF. The CDR3 nucleotides read TGTGCCAGCAGTCTCCGGGCTCGGAGCCATGGCTACACCTTC.

The chain joins TRBV6-1 to TRBJ1-1; D remains ambiguous. The germline V gene encodes CDR1 MNHNS and CDR2 SASEGT. The CDR3 is 11 amino acids. Trimming took off 7 bases at V and 3 bases at J, with 6 bases between the two ends. The CDR3 DNA is TGTGCCAGCAAAGTGGACACTGAAGCTTTCTTT. This sequence encodes CASKVDTEAFF.

This rearrangement joins TRBV12-3 or TRBV12-4 to TRBJ2-3; 9 nucleotides match TRBD2. V lost 4 bases and J lost 1; bases outside the gene matches: 6. The CDR3 runs to 16 residues. The CDR3 region has the DNA TGTGCCAGCAGTTCCTCTAGCGGGGCGGGCACAGATACGCAGTATTTT. The encoded protein is CASSSSSGAGTDTQYF.

This clonotype was seen ten or more times. The chain combines TRBV5-5 with TRBJ2-7; no reliable D call. V was clipped by 0 bases and J by 4 bases, with 11 bases between them. This CDR3 contains 14 residues. CDR1 and CDR2 from the germline V gene are SGHKS and YYEKEE (reference sequence). CDR3: CASSLVGSEYEQYF. The CDR3 coding sequence is TGTGCCAGCAGCTTGGTAGGCAGCGAATACGAGCAGTACTTC.

The chain uses TRBV12-3 or TRBV12-4 and TRBJ2-1, with 10 bases identical to TRBD2. This CDR3 has 17 amino acids. V shed 0 bases, J shed 13 bases, and the junction held 15 bases outside the gene matches. The CDR3 region is CASSLALSGGVRETQFF. The CDR3 DNA reads as TGTGCCAGCAGTTTAGCTCTCAGCGGGGGGGTTCGAGAGACCCAGTTCTTC.

On this clonotype itself: Just one base apart from a much larger clone, this may be a read error. The rearrangement uses TRBV4-3 and TRBJ1-5, with 9 bases lining up with TRBD1. Germline loops: CDR1 LGHNA, CDR2 YSLEER. V was pared by 2 bases and J by 7 bases, with 9 bases of the junction left unmatched. The CDR3 is 16 amino acids. The CDR3 region is CASSQNVGQGNQPQHF. CDR3 in DNA: TGCGCCAGCAGCCAAAATGTGGGACAGGGTAACCAGCCCCAGCATTTT.

The chain combines TRBV7-2 with TRBJ2-2; D gene ambiguous. CDR1 is SGHTA, CDR2 FQGNSA, per germline. This CDR3 contains 14 residues. The V and J ends lost 5 bases and 8 bases respectively, with 15 bases between them. The CDR3 region is CASSPAYDGGELFF. CDR3 nucleotide sequence: TGTGCCAGCAGCCCAGCTTATGATGGTGGGGAGCTGTTTTTT.

The sample holds a few counts of this clonotype. The CDR3 region has the DNA TGTGCCAGCAGCTTAGATGAGGGACAGGGGGCGAAAGAGACCCAGTACTTC. Translating it yields CASSLDEGQGAKETQYF. The rearrangement links TRBV11-2 to TRBJ2-5; 12 positions agree with TRBD1. CDR3 length: 17 amino acids. Trimming took 0 bases from V and 3 from J; bases not matched to a gene: 5. CDR1 is SGHAT, CDR2 FQNNGV, per germline. Full variable domain (missing parts from reference TRBV11-2 and TRBJ2-5): EAGVAQSPRYKIIEKRQSVAFWCNPISGHATLYWYQQILGQGPKLLIQFQNNGVVDDSQLPKDRFSAERLKGVDSTLKIQPAKLEDSAVYLCASSLDEGQGAKETQYFGPGTRLLVL.

Many counts were recorded for this clonotype. V is TRBV20-1 and J is TRBJ2-7, with unresolved D. Germline loops: CDR1 DFQATT, CDR2 SNEGSKA (reference sequence). Trimming pared 2 bases from V and 3 bases from J, leaving 11 bases between. The CDR3 length is 13 residues. The CDR3 nucleotides are TGCAGTGCTAGACACTCTGATCGCTACGAGCAGTACTTC. As protein: CSARHSDRYEQYF.

This clonotype was picked up many times. The genes are TRBV5-1 and TRBJ1-2, with TRBD1 as a possible D gene (5 bases). CDR3 length: 13 amino acids. V lost 4 bases and J lost 3, with 10 bases in between. CDR1 and CDR2 from the germline V gene are SGHRS and YFSETQ. CDR3 DNA sequence: TGCGCCAGCAGCCAGCAAGGGGACTATGGCTACACCTTC. Translated: CASSQQGDYGYTF.

In this sample, this clonotype turned up a few times. V is TRBV6-5 and J is TRBJ1-2, with D maybe TRBD1 (5 bases). This CDR3 contains 14 residues. CDR1 is MNHEY and CDR2 is SVGAGI in the germline V gene. V gave up 6 bases and J gave up 8 bases, with 19 bases separating them. This chain's CDR3 is CASSRTREAAGYTF. For the CDR3, the DNA is TGTGCCAGCAGCCGAACCAGGGAGGCTGCGGGCTACACCTTC.

This rearrangement joins TRBV3-1 to TRBJ2-2; D gene ambiguous. This CDR3 contains 13 residues. The ends were cut back, 1 base at V and 5 bases at J, with 5 bases in the middle. Germline V gene lookup returns CDR1 LGHDT and CDR2 YNNKEL (reference sequence). The DNA of the CDR3 is TGTGCCAGCAGCCAAGTCCCAACCGGGGAGCTGTTTTTT. As protein: CASSQVPTGELFF.

This chain links TRBV30 with TRBJ2-1; D uncertain. The CDR3 spans 13 residues. With 0 bases removed from V and 5 bases from J, the gap between germline ends came to 8 bases. CDR1 GTSNPN and CDR2 SVGIG come from the germline V gene (reference sequence). The CDR3 here is CAWSVSRNNEQFF. The DNA for the CDR3 is TGTGCCTGGAGTGTATCGCGGAACAATGAGCAGTTCTTC.

This clonotype has a handful of counts. The rearrangement uses TRBV20-1 and TRBJ2-3; maybe TRBD1 (6 bases). V lost 0 bases and J lost 0, with 16 bases in between. Germline CDR1 DFQATT, CDR2 SNEGSKA (reference sequence). The CDR3 runs 17 residues. Written as DNA, the CDR3 is TGCAGTGCTAGAGATCCCCGGACGGGACACAGCACAGATACGCAGTATTTT. Protein: CSARDPRTGHSTDTQYF.

A note on this clonotype: A junction end diverges from the germline sequence, so it may reflect a read error. CDR3 loop: CAGSSPARTSSF. The CDR3 DNA reads as TGTGCCGGCAGCTCCCCGGCCAGGACGTCTTCCTTT. The chain recombines TRBV5-4 with TRBJ1-1, with no clear D. Germline-derived CDR1 and CDR2 are SGHNT and YYREEE (reference sequence). The CDR3 has 12 amino acids.

The V and J genes are TRBV7-2 and TRBJ1-4, with D tentatively TRBD1 (5 bases). From germline, CDR1 is SGHTA and CDR2 FQGNSA. The CDR3 runs to 15 residues. V lost 5 bases to trimming and J lost 5 bases, with 15 bases between them. The CDR3 nucleotides are TGTGCCAGCAGCCCGGGGGAACTGTTAAATGAAAAACTGTTTTTT. Translating gives CASSPGELLNEKLFF.

The rearrangement joins TRBV20-1 to TRBJ1-1; 12 nucleotides align to TRBD1. This CDR3 contains 12 residues. Germline V lookup: CDR1 DFQATT, CDR2 SNEGSKA (reference sequence). The ends lost 6 bases at V and 10 bases at J; junction bases unmatched: 6. The CDR3 protein is CSAKGQGARAFF. Written as DNA, the CDR3 is TGCAGTGCAAAGGGACAGGGGGCGCGAGCTTTCTTT.

The genes are TRBV20-1 and TRBJ2-1; a weak D match, TRBD1 (6 bases). Germline loops: CDR1 DFQATT, CDR2 SNEGSKA (reference sequence). V lost 6 bases, J lost 10 bases, and 16 bases lay in between. The CDR3 is 12 residues long. The CDR3 DNA is TGCAGTGCCAGGGAACAGGGTGGGGAGCAGTTCTTC. Amino acids: CSAREQGGEQFF.